This passage covers 21 T cell receptor beta chains from one sample sequenced in a study of lymphopenia after photon versus proton radiotherapy. Libraries were prepared by immunoSEQ multiplex PCR; TCRdb keeps only in-frame clonotypes and omits some of them. Of about 160,000 clones listed, about 88% are singletons. The starting material was peripheral blood, obtained from a patient treated with photon-based radiotherapy. Every receptor here comes from a man in his fifties or sixties with gastric cancer.

The V call is TRBV29-1, the J call TRBJ2-7; the match to TRBD2 covers 8 bases. Germline V lookup: CDR1 SQVTM, CDR2 ANQGSEA. CDR3 length equals 13 residues. The J segment lost 6 bases and the V segment lost 1 base, leaving 5 bases of the junction unmatched. The CDR3 here is CSVEGTSGAEQYF. The CDR3 DNA reads as TGCAGCGTTGAAGGTACTAGCGGAGCCGAGCAGTACTTC.

The chain couples TRBV30 to TRBJ1-3; D uncertain. There are 14 residues in the CDR3. Germline V gene sequence: CDR1 GTSNPN, CDR2 SVGIG (reference sequence). V lost 3 bases and J lost 0, with 9 bases in between. The DNA for the CDR3 is TGTGCCTGGAGAAAGGTCAGCTCTGGAAACACCATATATTTT. It yields the protein CAWRKVSSGNTIYF.

DNA of the CDR3: TGTGCCTGGAGCAGGGGACAGGGGAACATTCAGTACTTC. Its protein product is CAWSRGQGNIQYF. The chain couples TRBV30 to TRBJ2-4; the match to TRBD1 covers 10 bases. Trimming at V came to 3 bases and at J to 7 bases, leaving 3 bases not matched to a gene. From germline, CDR1 is GTSNPN and CDR2 SVGIG (reference sequence). The CDR3 contains 13 residues.

Written as DNA, the CDR3 is TGTGCCAGTAGTATAGATGGAGCTAGCGGGAGTGGGGAGCAGTACTTC. It yields the protein CASSIDGASGSGEQYF. V and J are TRBV19 and TRBJ2-7, with 10 positions matching TRBD2. Germline lookup yields CDR1 LNHDA and CDR2 SQIVND (reference sequence). The CDR3 sequence is 16 residues long. V lost 0 bases, J lost 7 bases, and 9 bases stayed unmatched.

V gene TRBV7-9 combines with J gene TRBJ1-4, with D tentatively TRBD1 (5 bases). The CDR3 runs to 14 residues. The V gene lost 6 bases and the J gene lost 5 bases, with 13 bases spanning the gap. Per germline, CDR1 SEHNR and CDR2 FQNEAQ (reference sequence). In nucleotides, the CDR3 is TGTGCCAGCAGTATCGGGACGGAGAATGAAAAACTGTTTTTT. Protein: CASSIGTENEKLFF.

The CDR3 coding sequence is TGTGCCATCAGCGGCTCGACAGGTAGCTCCTACGAGCAGTACTTC. Translated, it gives CAISGSTGSSYEQYF. V and J are TRBV10-3 and TRBJ2-7, with D possibly TRBD1 on 6 matching bases. V lost 6 bases, J lost 0 bases, and 15 bases lay in between. Germline CDR1 is ENHRY and CDR2 is SYGVKD. The CDR3 totals 15 residues.

This clone was detected a few times. The V gene is TRBV18, the J gene TRBJ1-1; D gene ambiguous. V shed 2 bases and J shed 1 base, with 8 bases lying between them. The CDR3 is 14 residues long. CDR1 is KGHSH, CDR2 LQKENI, per germline. CDR3: CASSPISRNTEAFF. CDR3 DNA: TGTGCCAGCTCACCAATATCGCGGAACACTGAAGCTTTCTTT.

CDR3 in amino acids: CASSSSRQGASEQYF. The CDR3 coding sequence is TGTGCCAGTAGTTCGTCGCGACAGGGGGCTAGCGAGCAGTACTTC. This chain joins TRBV19 and TRBJ2-7, with 10 nucleotides matching TRBD1. The CDR3 extends over 15 amino acids. Germline CDR1 LNHDA, CDR2 SQIVND (reference sequence). The J segment lost 6 bases and the V segment lost 5 bases, leaving 10 bases of the junction unmatched.

This chain connects TRBV5-1 to TRBJ2-1; D is perhaps TRBD1 (6 bases). CDR3 length equals 14 residues. V lost 5 bases and J lost 6, with 15 bases in between. Germline CDR1 and CDR2: SGHRS and YFSETQ. Here the CDR3 DNA reads TGCGCCAGCAGGATGGGGGCGTCCGGCAATGAGCAGTTCTTC. It is translated as CASRMGASGNEQFF.

V usage is TRBV5-1 and J usage is TRBJ2-7; 10 bases map to TRBD1. CDR3 size: 15 residues. The ends lost 3 bases at V and 3 bases at J; junction bases unmatched: 6. In germline, CDR1 is SGHRS, CDR2 YFSETQ. CDR3 amino acids: CASSSTGGGFYEQYF. CDR3 DNA sequence: TGCGCCAGCAGCTCGACAGGGGGCGGCTTCTACGAGCAGTACTTC.

The V and J genes are TRBV7-6 and TRBJ2-1; 7 nucleotides agree with TRBD2. There are 15 residues in the CDR3. V trimming: 5 bases; J trimming: 4 bases; junction bases outside the gene matches: 8. CDR1 and CDR2 (germline): SGHVS, FNYEAQ. CDR3 nucleotides: TGTGCCAGCAGCCTTAAGAGCGGGGCATACAATGAGCAGTTCTTC. Amino acids: CASSLKSGAYNEQFF.

This clone appeared once. This chain links TRBV6-5 with TRBJ2-1, with no clear D. Germline CDR1 is MNHEY and CDR2 is SVGAGI. The CDR3 covers 16 residues. V shed 4 bases and J shed 0 bases, with 13 bases lying between them. The CDR3 spells CASSLDTLSSYNEQFF. The CDR3 DNA reads TGTGCCAGCAGTTTAGACACGTTGAGCTCCTACAATGAGCAGTTCTTC.

This rearrangement joins TRBV7-2 to TRBJ2-1; perhaps TRBD1 as D (7 bases). Germline V gives CDR1 SGHTA, CDR2 FQGNSA. This CDR3 spans 14 amino acids. V was shortened by 3 bases and J by 6 bases, with 12 bases between the two germline ends. As DNA, the CDR3 is TGTGCCAGCAGCTTTGGGCGGGACAGCAATGAGCAGTTCTTC. Its protein product is CASSFGRDSNEQFF.

The rearrangement joins TRBV5-1 to TRBJ1-4; TRBD1 matches at 7 bases. V was clipped by 5 bases and J by 3 bases; unmatched bases: 4. CDR1 is SGHRS, CDR2 YFSETQ, per germline. There are 14 residues in the CDR3. CDR3 nucleotide sequence: TGCGCCAGCAGGGAGGGGGCATCTAATGAAAAACTGTTTTTT. This sequence encodes CASREGASNEKLFF.

This chain links TRBV4-2 with TRBJ2-1; D is uncertain. Trimming pared 0 bases from V and 4 bases from J, leaving 13 bases between. The CDR3 length is 16 residues. Germline-derived CDR1 and CDR2 are LGHNA and YNFKEQ. The CDR3, as DNA: TGTGCCAGCAGCCAAGATCAGGCTATAAGGTACAATGAGCAGTTCTTC. It encodes CASSQDQAIRYNEQFF.

The gene calls are TRBV29-1 and TRBJ1-1, with a possible D match to TRBD1 (5 bases). CDR1 is SQVTM and CDR2 is ANQGSEA in the germline V gene. V was cut by 1 base and J by 5 bases, with 20 bases left in between. There are 16 residues in the CDR3. In DNA form, the CDR3 reads TGCAGCGTTGAAGTCGTCAGAGACAGTCTTACAACTGAAGCTTTCTTT. Residues: CSVEVVRDSLTTEAFF.

This chain links TRBV6-5 with TRBJ2-7; D is perhaps TRBD2 (6 bases). Trimming took 4 bases from V and 1 from J, leaving 17 bases between them. This CDR3 spans 16 amino acids. Germline V gene lookup returns CDR1 MNHEY and CDR2 SVGAGI. The CDR3 here is CASSSPLGGGSYEQYF. CDR3 nucleotide sequence: TGTGCCAGCAGTTCCCCTCTTGGGGGAGGTTCCTACGAGCAGTACTTC.

For the CDR3, the DNA is TGTGCCACCAGCAGATGGGGGCAGATTGGGACCGGGGAGCTGTTTTTT. Translated: CATSRWGQIGTGELFF. This sequence joins TRBV15 and TRBJ2-2; D is possibly TRBD1 (6 bases). CDR3 length equals 16 residues. The V and J ends lost 2 bases and 5 bases respectively, with 15 bases between them. Germline CDR1 reads LNHNV; CDR2 reads YYDKDF (reference sequence).

The chain uses TRBV19 and TRBJ2-1; no clear D gene. This CDR3 is 16 amino acids long. Germline lookup yields CDR1 LNHDA and CDR2 SQIVND (reference sequence). V was cut by 3 bases and J by 0 bases, with 12 bases left in between. CDR3 in amino acids: CASSMRLTSSYNEQFF. In nucleotides, the CDR3 is TGTGCCAGTAGTATGCGTCTAACGAGCTCCTACAATGAGCAGTTCTTC.

V is TRBV5-1 and J is TRBJ2-2, with TRBD2 matching 11 bases. With V trimmed by 1 base and J by 7 bases, 3 bases remained unmatched. This CDR3 is built from 15 residues. In germline, CDR1 is SGHRS, CDR2 YFSETQ. CDR3 in DNA: TGCGCCAGCAGCTTGACCGGGACTAGCGGCGGGGAGCTGTTTTTT. Its translation: CASSLTGTSGGELFF.

The V call is TRBV29-1, the J call TRBJ2-6; D is uncertain. Deletions cut 4 bases from V and 0 bases from J, with 7 bases between. This CDR3 has 14 residues. From germline, CDR1 is SQVTM and CDR2 ANQGSEA. The CDR3 reads CSVVWVSGANVLTF. Here the CDR3 DNA reads TGCAGCGTTGTATGGGTCTCTGGGGCCAACGTCCTGACTTTC.